This T cell receptor beta chain came from a study of T cells in Graves' hyperthyroidism and ophthalmopathy. RNA transcripts gave rise to amplified TCR beta CDR3 regions. HTBI primers drove first-round RT-PCR of the TCR CDR3. From the multiplex PCR reads, TCRdb called clonotypes with MiXCR, one entry per CDR3 protein. The repertoire holds 550,000 to 850,000 distinct CDR3 sequences, with around a sixth as singletons. This clonotype has a handful of counts. The antigen is unknown. Whole-study results and caveats: Ophthalmopathy could be told apart from stable hyperthyroidism with a 13 V-J model.

V lost 4 bases, J lost 7 bases, and 17 bases lay in between. CDR3 size: 15 residues. Per germline, CDR1 KGHSH and CDR2 LQKENI. The rearrangement links TRBV18 to TRBJ1-5; a weak D match, TRBD1 (6 bases). The clonotype originates from a woman in her fifties or sixties with Graves' hyperthyroidism that later progressed to Graves' ophthalmopathy. The material sequenced was blood. CDR3 nucleotides: TGTGCCAGCTCACAGGTACAGGGTAGGGAGCAGCCCCAGCATTTT. As protein: CASSQVQGREQPQHF.